This paragraph covers one T cell receptor beta chain sequence. The antigen is unknown. CDR3 size: 13 residues. The V end lost 2 bases, the J end lost 6 bases, and 7 bases lay between the germline ends. CDR1 is MNHEY, CDR2 SVGEGT, per germline. It was 5'RACE with constant-segment primers that produced the TCR alpha and TCR beta cDNA libraries, which carried sample barcodes and UMIs. MiXCR was run by TCRdb on the 5' RACE reads, yielding one entry per CDR3 protein. This sample carries around 310,000 distinct CDR3 sequences, roughly 15% of them seen once, and the ten largest clones take about 20%. This sample is part of a study of T-cell memory formation after mild COVID-19. Findings and limits, study-wide: The authors did not confirm SARS-CoV-2 specificity of second-wave clones peaking day 37. Mostly located in CM and EM were contracting CD4+ clones, with contracting CD8+ clones located in EMRA.

The sequence came from a young man who had mild COVID-19 (a few samples of this study predate the infection). Cell type and time point are not known. The chain uses TRBV6-2 or TRBV6-3 and TRBJ2-2; D unresolved. Sequenced sample: PBMCs or a T cell subset sorted from them (not recorded which). The CDR3 reads CASSYGLAGELFF. Written as DNA, the CDR3 is TGTGCCAGCAGTTACGGTCTGGCCGGGGAGCTGTTTTTT.